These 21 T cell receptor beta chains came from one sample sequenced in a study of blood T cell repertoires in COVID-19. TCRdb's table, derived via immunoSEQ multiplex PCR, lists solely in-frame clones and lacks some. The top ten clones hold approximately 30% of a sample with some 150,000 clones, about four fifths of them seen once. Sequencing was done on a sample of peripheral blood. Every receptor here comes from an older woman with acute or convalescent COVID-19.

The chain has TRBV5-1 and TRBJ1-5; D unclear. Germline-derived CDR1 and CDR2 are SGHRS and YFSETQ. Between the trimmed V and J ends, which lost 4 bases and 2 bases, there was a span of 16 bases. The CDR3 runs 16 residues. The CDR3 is CASSPGPPGGNQPQHF. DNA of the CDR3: TGCGCCAGCAGCCCAGGACCCCCCGGGGGCAATCAGCCCCAGCATTTT.

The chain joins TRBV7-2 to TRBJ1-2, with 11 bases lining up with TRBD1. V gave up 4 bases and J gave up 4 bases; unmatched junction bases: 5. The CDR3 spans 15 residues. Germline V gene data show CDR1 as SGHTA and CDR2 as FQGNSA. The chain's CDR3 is CASSSEGTGGYGYTF. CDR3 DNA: TGTGCCAGCAGCTCCGAGGGGACAGGGGGCTATGGCTACACCTTC.

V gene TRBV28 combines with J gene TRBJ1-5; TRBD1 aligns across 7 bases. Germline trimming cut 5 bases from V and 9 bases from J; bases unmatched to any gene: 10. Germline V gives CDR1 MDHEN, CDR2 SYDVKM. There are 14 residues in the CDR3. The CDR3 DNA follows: TGTGCCAGCAGTACTTCAGGGGGAATACGGCCCCAGCATTTT. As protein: CASSTSGGIRPQHF.

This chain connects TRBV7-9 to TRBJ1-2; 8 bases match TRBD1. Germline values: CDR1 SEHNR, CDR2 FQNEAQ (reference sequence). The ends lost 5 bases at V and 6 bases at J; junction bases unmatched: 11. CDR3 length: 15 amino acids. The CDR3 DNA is TGTGCCAGCAGCCTCGGAGACAGGGGAGGAGATGGCTACACCTTC. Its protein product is CASSLGDRGGDGYTF.

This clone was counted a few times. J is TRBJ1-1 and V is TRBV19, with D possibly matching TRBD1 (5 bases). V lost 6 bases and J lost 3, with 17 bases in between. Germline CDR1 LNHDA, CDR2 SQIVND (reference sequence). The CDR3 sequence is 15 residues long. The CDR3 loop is CASSRRTHAYTEAFF. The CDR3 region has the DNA TGTGCCAGTAGCCGGCGGACACATGCGTACACTGAAGCTTTCTTT.

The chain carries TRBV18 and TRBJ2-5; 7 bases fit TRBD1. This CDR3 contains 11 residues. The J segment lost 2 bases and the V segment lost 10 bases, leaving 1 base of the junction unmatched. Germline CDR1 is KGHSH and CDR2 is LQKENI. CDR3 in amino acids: CATRGQETQYF. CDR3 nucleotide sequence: TGTGCCACCAGGGGGCAAGAGACCCAGTACTTC.

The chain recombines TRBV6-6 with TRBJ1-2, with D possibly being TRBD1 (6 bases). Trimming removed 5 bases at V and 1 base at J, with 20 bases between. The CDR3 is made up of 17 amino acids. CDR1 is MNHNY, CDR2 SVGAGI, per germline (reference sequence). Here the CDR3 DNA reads TGTGCCAGCAGTCCCCGGCGGGGGGCGATCGTTAACTATGGCTACACCTTC. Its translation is CASSPRRGAIVNYGYTF.

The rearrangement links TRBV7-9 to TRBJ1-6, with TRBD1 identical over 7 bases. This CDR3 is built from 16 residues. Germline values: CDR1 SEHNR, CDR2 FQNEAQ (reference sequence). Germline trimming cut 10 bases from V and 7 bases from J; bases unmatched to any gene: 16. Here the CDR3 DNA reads TGTGCCATCCCCCGCACAGGAGGGGGCCTGAATTCACCCCTCCACTTT. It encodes CAIPRTGGGLNSPLHF.

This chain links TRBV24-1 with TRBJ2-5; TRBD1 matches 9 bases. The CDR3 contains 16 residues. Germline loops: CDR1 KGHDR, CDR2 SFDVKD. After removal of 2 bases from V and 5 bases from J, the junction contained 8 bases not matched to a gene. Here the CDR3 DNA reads TGTGCCACCAGTGATTCCGGGACAGGGACCAGGGAGACCCAGTACTTC. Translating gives CATSDSGTGTRETQYF.

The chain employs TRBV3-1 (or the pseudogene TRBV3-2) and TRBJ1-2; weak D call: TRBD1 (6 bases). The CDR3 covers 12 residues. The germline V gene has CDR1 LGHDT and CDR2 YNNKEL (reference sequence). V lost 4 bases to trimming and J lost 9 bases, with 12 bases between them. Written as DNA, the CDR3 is TGTGCCAGCAGCCGGGACATCGGGAGCTACACCTTC. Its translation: CASSRDIGSYTF.

The CDR3 DNA reads as TGTGCCAGCAGTGTCCATATGGGGAGTGCGTTCACCGGGGAGCTGTTTTTT. Translation: CASSVHMGSAFTGELFF. The chain links TRBV2 to TRBJ2-2, with a weak D call TRBD2 (5 bases). The V end lost 4 bases, the J end lost 4 bases, and 19 bases lay between the germline ends. This CDR3 is built from 17 residues. The germline gives CDR1 SNHLY, CDR2 FYNNEI.

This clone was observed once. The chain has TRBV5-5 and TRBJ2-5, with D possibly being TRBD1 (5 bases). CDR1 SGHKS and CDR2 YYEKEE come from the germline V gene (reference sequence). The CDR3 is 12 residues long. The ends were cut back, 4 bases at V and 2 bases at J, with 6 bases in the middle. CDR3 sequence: CASSRQQETQYF. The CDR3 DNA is TGTGCCAGCAGCAGACAGCAAGAGACCCAGTACTTC. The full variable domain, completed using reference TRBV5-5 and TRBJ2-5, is DAGVTQSPTHLIKTRGQQVTLRCSPISGHKSVSWYQQVLGQGPQFIFQYYEKEERGRGNFPDRFSARQFPNYSSELNVNALLLGDSALYLCASSRQQETQYFGPGTRLLVL.

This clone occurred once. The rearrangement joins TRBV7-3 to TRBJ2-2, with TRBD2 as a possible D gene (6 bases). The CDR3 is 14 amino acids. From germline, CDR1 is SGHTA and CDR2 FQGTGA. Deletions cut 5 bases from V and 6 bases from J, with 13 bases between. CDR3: CASSPRLGAGELFF. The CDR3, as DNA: TGTGCCAGCAGCCCTAGACTAGGAGCCGGGGAGCTGTTTTTT.

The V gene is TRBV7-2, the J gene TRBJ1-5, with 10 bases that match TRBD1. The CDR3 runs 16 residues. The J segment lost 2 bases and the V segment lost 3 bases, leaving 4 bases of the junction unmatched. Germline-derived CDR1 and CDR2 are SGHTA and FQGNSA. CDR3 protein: CASSLSGTGGNQPQHF. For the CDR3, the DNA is TGTGCCAGCAGCTTGTCCGGGACAGGGGGCAATCAGCCCCAGCATTTT.

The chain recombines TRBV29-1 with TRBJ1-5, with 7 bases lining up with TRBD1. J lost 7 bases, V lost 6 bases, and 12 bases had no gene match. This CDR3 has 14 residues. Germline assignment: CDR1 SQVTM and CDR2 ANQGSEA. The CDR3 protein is CSVAGTVRGQPQHF. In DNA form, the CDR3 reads TGCAGCGTCGCCGGGACAGTACGGGGACAGCCCCAGCATTTT.

CDR3 region: CASSEAGGGRLHSYEQYV. For the CDR3, the DNA is TGTGCCAGCAGTGAAGCAGGCGGGGGCCGCCTCCACTCCTACGAGCAGTACGTC. The J gene is TRBJ2-7, the V gene TRBV6-1; weak D call: TRBD2 (7 bases). The CDR3 extends over 18 amino acids. CDR1 and CDR2 from the germline V gene are MNHNS and SASEGT. V lost 0 bases and J 0 bases, leaving 18 bases between the germline ends.

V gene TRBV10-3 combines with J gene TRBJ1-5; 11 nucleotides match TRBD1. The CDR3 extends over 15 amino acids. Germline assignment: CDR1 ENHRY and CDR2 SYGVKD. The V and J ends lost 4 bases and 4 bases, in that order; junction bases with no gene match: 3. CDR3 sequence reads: CAISGGQGANQPQHF. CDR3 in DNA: TGTGCCATCAGTGGTGGACAGGGGGCGAATCAGCCCCAGCATTTT.

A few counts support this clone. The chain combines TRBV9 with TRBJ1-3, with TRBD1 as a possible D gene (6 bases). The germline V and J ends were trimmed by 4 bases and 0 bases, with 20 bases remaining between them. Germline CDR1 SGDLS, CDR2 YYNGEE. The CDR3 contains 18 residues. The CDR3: CASSSDPWTAGSGNTIYF. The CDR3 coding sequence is TGTGCCAGCAGCTCAGACCCTTGGACAGCCGGCTCTGGAAACACCATATATTTT.

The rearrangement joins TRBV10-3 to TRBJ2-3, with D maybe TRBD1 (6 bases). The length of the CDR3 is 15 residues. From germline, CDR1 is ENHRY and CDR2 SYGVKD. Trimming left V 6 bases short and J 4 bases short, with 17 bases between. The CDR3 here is CAISPRGSRADTQYF. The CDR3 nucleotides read TGTGCCATCAGCCCAAGGGGGTCGAGGGCAGATACGCAGTATTTT.

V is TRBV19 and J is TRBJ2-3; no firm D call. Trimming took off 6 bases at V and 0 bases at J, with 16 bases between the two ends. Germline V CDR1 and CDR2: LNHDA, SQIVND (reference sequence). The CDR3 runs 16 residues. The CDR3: CASSTFLGTSTDTQYF. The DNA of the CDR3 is TGTGCCAGTAGCACCTTTCTGGGCACCAGCACAGATACGCAGTATTTT.

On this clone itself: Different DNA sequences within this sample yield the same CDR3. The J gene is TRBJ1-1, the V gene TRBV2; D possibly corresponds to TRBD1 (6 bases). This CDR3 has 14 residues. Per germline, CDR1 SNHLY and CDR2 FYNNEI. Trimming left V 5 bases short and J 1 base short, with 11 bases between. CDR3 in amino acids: CASSSQGGNTEAFF. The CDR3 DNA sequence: TGTGCCAGCAGTTCACAGGGCGGGAACACTGAAGCTTTCTTT. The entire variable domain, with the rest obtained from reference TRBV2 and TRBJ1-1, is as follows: EPEVTQTPSHQVTQMGQEVILRCVPISNHLYFYWYRQILGQKVEFLVSFYNNEISEKSEIFDDQFSVERPDGSNFTLKIRSTKLEDSAMYFCASSSQGGNTEAFFGQGTRLTVV.